The rows below give T cell receptor beta chains drawn from one sample of a study of control samples from healthy donors and cancer patients. The table came from immunoSEQ multiplex PCR; TCRdb's copy has only in-frame clones and leaves some out. The table includes 100,000 to 150,000 clones, less than 95% detected once. Material for sequencing was blood. The receptors come from a man aged 18 to 30 in good health. Both conserved end residues are part of each CDR3. A D gene is named only where the DNA matches it firmly. Clone size appears in some rows only: once, few, many, or a class for an expanded clone.

size,V,J,D,CDR3,DNA
NA,TRBV2,TRBJ2-3,TRBD2,CASSEMLASGGPHTQYF,TGTGCCAGCAGTGAAATGTTGGCTAGCGGGGGGCCCCATACGCAGTATTTT
once,TRBV4-1,TRBJ1-1,NA,CASSHMGDHTEAFF,TGCGCCAGCAGCCATATGGGAGATCACACTGAAGCTTTCTTT
NA,TRBV2,TRBJ1-1,TRBD1,CALGGDSTHTEAFF,TGTGCCCTAGGGGGGGACAGTACGCATACTGAAGCTTTCTTT
NA,TRBV6-6,TRBJ1-2,NA,CASSRGENYGYTF,TGTGCCAGCAGCCGCGGAGAGAACTATGGCTACACCTTC
NA,TRBV7-9,TRBJ1-1,NA,CASSSRQVDTEAFF,TGTGCCAGCAGCTCCCGACAGGTAGACACTGAAGCTTTCTTT
NA,TRBV6-5,TRBJ1-1,NA,CASSFVTEAFF,TGTGCCAGCAGTTTCGTCACTGAAGCTTTCTTT
NA,TRBV30,TRBJ1-1,NA,CAWGSMNTEAFF,TGTGCCTGGGGTAGCATGAACACTGAAGCTTTCTTT
NA,TRBV4-1,TRBJ2-7,NA,CASSLNSHGSYEQYF,TGCGCCAGCAGCCTGAACTCGCACGGTTCCTACGAGCAGTACTTC
NA,TRBV10-1,TRBJ2-3,TRBD2,CASSEASGFGTDTQYF,TGCGCCAGCAGTGAGGCTAGCGGGTTCGGCACAGATACGCAGTATTTT
NA,TRBV5-6,TRBJ2-5,TRBD1,CASSPDRDQETQYF,TGTGCCAGCAGCCCTGACAGGGACCAAGAGACCCAGTACTTC
once,TRBV9,TRBJ2-7,TRBD1,CASSAGQGTYEQYF,TGTGCCAGCAGCGCCGGACAGGGAACCTACGAGCAGTACTTC
NA,TRBV27,TRBJ1-6,TRBD1,CASRDSSSYNSPLHF,TGTGCCAGCCGGGACAGCAGCTCCTATAATTCACCCCTCCACTTT
NA,TRBV14,TRBJ1-1,NA,CASSQEVNTEAFF,TGTGCCAGCAGCCAAGAGGTGAACACTGAAGCTTTCTTT
NA,TRBV7-9,TRBJ2-3,TRBD2,CASSFLLAGASDTQYF,TGTGCCAGCAGCTTTTTACTAGCGGGGGCTTCAGATACGCAGTATTTT
NA,TRBV4-1,TRBJ1-5,NA,CASSQGRNQPQHF,TGCGCCAGCAGCCAAGGCAGGAATCAGCCCCAGCATTTT
NA,TRBV5-1,TRBJ1-4,TRBD1,CASSLADYGTVNEKLFF,TGCGCCAGCAGCTTGGCAGACTACGGGACAGTTAATGAAAAACTGTTTTTT
NA,TRBV6-5,TRBJ1-6,NA,CASNGGQQVVSPLHF,TGTGCCAGCAATGGAGGACAACAGGTGGTATCACCCCTCCACTTT
NA,TRBV5-4,TRBJ1-5,NA,CASSLGGRGGNQPQHF,TGTGCCAGCAGCTTGGGGGGGAGGGGTGGCAATCAGCCCCAGCATTTT
NA,TRBV30,TRBJ1-1,TRBD1,CAWGQGAEAFF,TGTGCCTGGGGACAGGGTGCTGAAGCTTTCTTT
NA,TRBV5-1,TRBJ2-2,NA,CASSLGGTDPSTGELFF,TGCGCCAGCAGCTTGGGGGGTACTGATCCTAGTACCGGGGAGCTGTTTTTT
NA,TRBV30,TRBJ2-7,NA,CAWSISQGYEQYF,TGTGCCTGGAGTATATCACAGGGATACGAGCAGTACTTC
NA,TRBV7-6,TRBJ1-1,NA,CASRGGEAFF,TGTGCCAGCAGAGGTGGGGAGGCTTTCTTT
NA,TRBV5-5,TRBJ2-3,TRBD1,CASGKGQGAPDTQYF,TGTGCCAGCGGGAAGGGACAGGGAGCCCCAGATACGCAGTATTTT
NA,TRBV2,TRBJ1-6,NA,CASEQGSWAAGNSPLHF,TGTGCCAGCGAGCAGGGTTCGTGGGCAGCGGGAAATTCACCCCTCCACTTT
NA,TRBV6-4,TRBJ2-3,NA,CASSDGVGGGHTDTQYF,TGTGCCAGCAGTGACGGCGTAGGGGGGGGACACACAGATACGCAGTATTTT
NA,TRBV6-6,TRBJ1-5,NA,CASSYHGQGSNQPQHF,TGTGCCAGCAGTTACCACGGCCAGGGGAGCAATCAGCCCCAGCATTTT
NA,TRBV3-1/TRBV3-2,TRBJ1-1,NA,CASSQDPARDTEAFF,TGTGCCAGCAGCCAAGATCCAGCTAGAGACACTGAAGCTTTCTTT
NA,TRBV19,TRBJ2-7,NA,CASQGSRGSYEQYF,TGTGCCAGCCAAGGCTCTAGGGGATCCTACGAGCAGTACTTC
NA,TRBV11-2,TRBJ2-3,NA,CASSSTGHTSTDTQYF,TGTGCCAGCAGCTCAACGGGACACACTAGCACAGATACGCAGTATTTT
NA,TRBV24-1,TRBJ1-3,NA,CATLILEGSEGNTIYF,TGTGCCACCCTCATACTTGAGGGCTCTGAGGGAAACACCATATATTTT
NA,TRBV5-1,TRBJ2-5,TRBD2,CASSTGTSGGRETQYF,TGCGCCAGCAGCACAGGGACTAGCGGGGGCAGGGAGACCCAGTACTTC
NA,TRBV2,TRBJ2-2,TRBD2,CASSLRGGAGGELFF,TGTGCCAGCAGTCTACGCGGGGGGGCAGGCGGGGAGCTGTTTTTT
once,TRBV4-2,TRBJ2-3,NA,CASSSLGGSTDTQYF,TGTGCCAGCAGCTCCCTAGGAGGTAGCACAGATACGCAGTATTTT
NA,TRBV9,TRBJ2-7,NA,CASSEGTRWDEQYF,TGTGCCAGCAGCGAGGGGACCCGATGGGACGAGCAGTACTTC
NA,TRBV12-5,TRBJ2-1,TRBD1,CASAKTGTGMDEQFF,TGTGCTAGTGCTAAGACCGGGACAGGGATGGATGAGCAGTTCTTC
NA,TRBV5-1,TRBJ1-5,NA,CASSPLPTDSNQPQHF,TGCGCCAGCAGCCCCTTACCGACGGATAGCAATCAGCCCCAGCATTTT
NA,TRBV3-1/TRBV3-2,TRBJ2-3,NA,CASSLTDTQYF,TGTGCCAGCAGCCTCACAGATACGCAGTATTTT
NA,TRBV11-2,TRBJ2-7,NA,CASSLDDRSSYEQYF,TGTGCCAGCAGCTTGGATGACAGGAGCTCCTACGAGCAGTACTTC
NA,TRBV4-1,TRBJ1-2,NA,CASSLGPAVYGYTF,TGCGCCAGCAGCCTGGGACCGGCAGTCTATGGCTACACCTTC
NA,TRBV3-1/TRBV3-2,TRBJ2-7,TRBD1,CASSQEYRGQQYF,TGTGCCAGCAGCCAAGAATACAGGGGGCAACAGTACTTC
NA,TRBV10-3,TRBJ1-6,NA,CAISESTQGASYNSPLHF,TGTGCCATCAGTGAGTCGACGCAGGGAGCGTCCTATAATTCACCCCTCCACTTT
few,TRBV4-1,TRBJ2-5,NA,CASSDVLLGETQYF,TGCGCCAGCAGCGACGTTCTCCTGGGAGAGACCCAGTACTTC
NA,TRBV29-1,TRBJ1-1,NA,CSVGDGWNTEAFF,TGCAGCGTCGGTGACGGATGGAACACTGAAGCTTTCTTT
NA,TRBV10-1,TRBJ2-1,TRBD1,CASSAGTVYNEQFF,TGCGCCAGCAGTGCCGGGACAGTTTACAATGAGCAGTTCTTC
NA,TRBV2,TRBJ1-5,NA,CASRTDLQPQHF,TGTGCCAGTAGGACAGACCTCCAGCCCCAGCATTTT
NA,TRBV7-9,TRBJ1-1,NA,CASSLWGEAFF,TGTGCCAGCAGCTTATGGGGTGAAGCTTTCTTT
NA,TRBV20-1,TRBJ2-7,NA,CSARQLYEQYF,TGCAGTGCTAGACAGTTATACGAGCAGTACTTC
NA,TRBV7-7,TRBJ2-7,TRBD1,CASSLGQGNFYEQYF,TGTGCCAGCAGCTTAGGACAGGGCAACTTCTACGAGCAGTACTTC
NA,TRBV10-3,TRBJ1-1,NA,CAISDPQAMNTEAFF,TGTGCCATCAGTGACCCCCAGGCAATGAACACTGAAGCTTTCTTT
NA,TRBV5-1,TRBJ2-3,TRBD2,CASSLGSSGSSTDTQYF,TGCGCCAGCAGCCTCGGGAGTAGCGGGTCTAGCACAGATACGCAGTATTTT
NA,TRBV7-3,TRBJ2-7,TRBD1,CASRPRGHTGTGTYEQYF,TGTGCCAGCAGGCCCCGGGGTCATACCGGGACAGGGACCTACGAGCAGTACTTC
NA,TRBV7-8,TRBJ2-3,NA,CASSPRGGPPADTQYF,TGTGCCAGCAGCCCCAGGGGGGGACCCCCGGCAGATACGCAGTATTTT
once,TRBV6-1,TRBJ2-5,NA,CASSDLLEGFQETQYF,TGTGCCAGCAGTGACCTTCTGGAGGGGTTCCAGGAGACCCAGTACTTC